The 21 T cell receptor beta chains in this list originate from one sample, sequenced in a study of cytomegalovirus exposure and HLA in healthy donors. TCRdb's copy holds only in-frame clones and misses some; the assay was immunoSEQ multiplex PCR. The table has 300,000 to 450,000 clones, just over 85% seen once. The sample comprised PBMCs. Source of these receptors: a woman aged 18-35 years in good health and CMV-seronegative.

V gene TRBV7-8 combines with J gene TRBJ2-7; 9 bases agree with TRBD1. Germline V gene lookup returns CDR1 SGHVS and CDR2 FQNEAQ. The CDR3 is made up of 14 amino acids. After removal of 5 bases from V and 3 bases from J, the junction contained 5 bases not matched to a gene. CDR3 sequence (DNA): TGTGCCAGCAGCAAGACAGGGGGTGGCTACGAGCAGTACTTC. Amino acids: CASSKTGGGYEQYF.

The rearrangement uses TRBV29-1 and TRBJ2-7; TRBD1 agrees at 7 bases. Trimming took 6 bases from V and 7 from J; bases not matched to a gene: 9. Germline CDR1 reads SQVTM; CDR2 reads ANQGSEA. The CDR3 consists of 12 residues. The CDR3 coding sequence is TGCAGCGTGGCCAGGGGGACGGGTGAGCAGTACTTC. Translation: CSVARGTGEQYF.

This clone has only a few counts. The V call is TRBV6-5, the J call TRBJ1-1; D might be TRBD1 (6 bases). V dropped 5 bases and J dropped 5 bases, with 6 bases sitting between them. Germline assignment: CDR1 MNHEY and CDR2 SVGAGI. This CDR3 has 11 amino acids. CDR3 in DNA: TGTGCCAGCAGTCAGGGGACTGAAGCTTTCTTT. Translation gives CASSQGTEAFF.

The rearrangement uses TRBV2 and TRBJ2-1, with 10 bases identical to TRBD2. CDR3 size: 18 residues. The germline CDR1 and CDR2 sequences are SNHLY and FYNNEI. V trimming: 1 base; J trimming: 0 bases; junction bases outside the gene matches: 6. The CDR3 DNA is TGTGCCAGCAGTGAAGAGGCTAGCGGGAGAGTCTCCTACAATGAGCAGTTCTTC. Its protein is CASSEEASGRVSYNEQFF.

The chain carries TRBV5-1 and TRBJ2-1; 8 bases are a match to TRBD1. The CDR3 consists of 15 residues. Germline CDR1 and CDR2: SGHRS and YFSETQ. V was clipped by 4 bases and J by 4 bases; unmatched bases: 7. The chain's CDR3 is CASSPPGQVYNEQFF. The CDR3 coding sequence is TGCGCCAGCAGCCCACCGGGACAGGTATACAATGAGCAGTTCTTC.

V is TRBV4-1 and J is TRBJ2-2, with D perhaps TRBD1 (5 bases). The V end lost 4 bases, the J end lost 1 base, and 16 bases lay between the germline ends. This CDR3 comprises 17 residues. CDR1 and CDR2 from the germline V gene are MGHRA and YSYEKL. The CDR3 spells CASSPAGAGENTGELFF. The DNA for the CDR3 is TGCGCCAGCAGCCCGGCTGGGGCAGGCGAGAACACCGGGGAGCTGTTTTTT.

This clone appeared a single time. The chain joins TRBV6-6 to TRBJ2-5; D not certain. CDR3 length equals 13 residues. From germline, CDR1 is MNHNY and CDR2 SVGAGI (reference sequence). V was trimmed by 0 bases and J by 7 bases, leaving 9 bases between them. The CDR3 spells CASSYSAPGTQYF. CDR3 DNA sequence: TGTGCCAGCAGTTACTCTGCGCCGGGGACCCAGTACTTC.

This chain uses TRBV28 with TRBJ2-7; 9 bases map to TRBD1. V trimming: 6 bases; J trimming: 6 bases; junction bases outside the gene matches: 12. Germline CDR1 is MDHEN and CDR2 is SYDVKM. The length of the CDR3 is 15 residues. CDR3 amino acids: CASSVPGTGSLEQYF. The CDR3 DNA reads TGTGCCAGCAGCGTCCCCGGGACAGGGTCTCTCGAGCAGTACTTC.

This chain connects TRBV6-6 to TRBJ2-5, with a tentative D call TRBD2 (6 bases). The CDR3 spans 14 residues. Germline V CDR1 and CDR2: MNHNY, SVGAGI (reference sequence). V lost 7 bases and J lost 2, with 14 bases in between. CDR3 residues: CASMTGATQETQYF. The CDR3 DNA follows: TGTGCCAGCATGACGGGAGCTACGCAAGAGACCCAGTACTTC.

The chain recombines TRBV4-1 with TRBJ2-7, with D perhaps TRBD1 (5 bases). The CDR3 consists of 16 residues. Looked up from germline, CDR1 is MGHRA and CDR2 is YSYEKL. V dropped 3 bases and J dropped 4 bases, with 19 bases sitting between them. CDR3 sequence: CASSHLPVRTTYEQYF. In nucleotides, the CDR3 is TGCGCCAGCAGCCACCTACCCGTCCGGACAACTTACGAGCAGTACTTC.

The V and J genes are TRBV5-8 and TRBJ2-7; D is possibly TRBD2 (6 bases). The CDR3 covers 12 residues. V was shortened by 0 bases and J by 8 bases, with 9 bases between the two germline ends. Germline V gene sequence: CDR1 SGHTS, CDR2 YDEGEE. The chain's CDR3 is CASSLVLAQQYF. The CDR3 DNA sequence: TGTGCCAGCAGCTTGGTTCTAGCGCAGCAGTACTTC.

The gene calls are TRBV2 and TRBJ1-2; the D is unclear. CDR1 and CDR2 from the germline V gene are SNHLY and FYNNEI. CDR3 length: 14 amino acids. V was trimmed by 6 bases and J by 2 bases, leaving 13 bases between them. The CDR3 region has the DNA TGTGCCAGCAGGGTAGCTGGTTCAAACTATGGCTACACCTTC. As protein: CASRVAGSNYGYTF.

The rearrangement uses TRBV11-2 and TRBJ2-7; D call uncertain. Germline V lookup: CDR1 SGHAT, CDR2 FQNNGV. V was trimmed by 1 base and J by 3 bases, leaving 7 bases between them. This CDR3 comprises 13 residues. CDR3 in amino acids: CASSLVSGYEQYF. The DNA of the CDR3 is TGTGCCAGCAGCTTAGTTTCGGGCTACGAGCAGTACTTC.

The chain joins TRBV29-1 to TRBJ2-7; 7 nucleotides match TRBD1. Unmatched junction bases numbered 0, after V lost 4 bases and J lost 0 bases. CDR3 size: 12 residues. In germline, CDR1 is SQVTM, CDR2 ANQGSEA. For the CDR3, the DNA is TGCAGCGTTGGGGACAGCTCCTACGAGCAGTACTTC. This encodes CSVGDSSYEQYF.

This rearrangement joins TRBV5-1 to TRBJ2-1; D possibly corresponds to TRBD2 (6 bases). Trimming removed 2 bases at V and 7 bases at J, with 13 bases between. Germline lookup yields CDR1 SGHRS and CDR2 YFSETQ. The CDR3 totals 14 residues. In DNA form, the CDR3 reads TGCGCCAGCAGCTTTAACTTCGGGGGTAATGAGCAGTTCTTC. Amino acids: CASSFNFGGNEQFF.

The CDR3 region is CASSLNPGTGGFDEQYF. CDR3 nucleotides: TGTGCCAGCAGTCTTAACCCGGGGACAGGGGGCTTCGACGAGCAGTACTTC. The rearrangement joins TRBV28 to TRBJ2-7, with 12 bases fitting TRBD1. V lost 5 bases, J lost 5 bases, and 13 bases stayed unmatched. The germline V gene has CDR1 MDHEN and CDR2 SYDVKM. The CDR3 consists of 17 residues.

The chain combines TRBV29-1 with TRBJ2-2; the match to TRBD1 covers 8 bases. CDR3 length equals 11 residues. Trimming took 5 bases from V and 14 from J; bases not matched to a gene: 7. Germline CDR1 SQVTM, CDR2 ANQGSEA. In DNA form, the CDR3 reads TGCAGCGTTCTCGGACAGGGTACCCTGTTTTTT. Translation: CSVLGQGTLFF.

Worth noting for this clone: This CDR3 is also generated by other DNA sequences in the sample. Here the CDR3 DNA reads TGTGCCAGCAGTTCGGGGGGTTACGAGCAGTACTTC. It codes for CASSSGGYEQYF. The rearrangement uses TRBV28 and TRBJ2-7; TRBD2 aligns across 7 bases. CDR1 is MDHEN, CDR2 SYDVKM, per germline. Trimming at V came to 4 bases and at J to 4 bases, leaving 1 base not matched to a gene. The CDR3 extends over 12 amino acids.

The V call is TRBV5-4, the J call TRBJ1-1; 7 bases match TRBD1. CDR1 is SGHNT, CDR2 YYREEE, per germline (reference sequence). The CDR3 length is 14 residues. V lost 3 bases, J lost 7 bases, and 9 bases stayed unmatched. CDR3 residues: CASSWNRDSNEAFF. The CDR3 bases are TGTGCCAGCAGCTGGAACCGGGACAGCAATGAAGCTTTCTTT.

The chain carries TRBV28 and TRBJ2-3; 14 nucleotides match TRBD2. Germline values: CDR1 MDHEN, CDR2 SYDVKM. The CDR3 contains 16 residues. With V trimmed by 6 bases and J by 6 bases, 8 bases remained unmatched. The CDR3 is CASSTTSGGAPDTQYF. The DNA for the CDR3 is TGTGCCAGCAGCACGACTAGCGGGGGGGCACCTGATACGCAGTATTTT.

The J gene is TRBJ2-1, the V gene TRBV28, with a possible D match to TRBD1 (5 bases). The V end lost 8 bases, the J end lost 0 bases, and 14 bases lay between the germline ends. The germline gives CDR1 MDHEN, CDR2 SYDVKM. The CDR3 runs to 15 residues. The CDR3 is CASLSQGVSYNEQFF. DNA for the CDR3: TGTGCCAGCTTAAGCCAGGGCGTCTCCTACAATGAGCAGTTCTTC. The whole variable domain, filled in from reference TRBV28 and TRBJ2-1, reads DVKVTQSSRYLVKRTGEKVFLECVQDMDHENMFWYRQDPGLGLRLIYFSYDVKMKEKGDIPEGYSVSREKKERFSLILESASTNQTSMYLCASLSQGVSYNEQFFGPGTRLTVL.